This entry concerns a single T cell receptor beta chain. Its specificity is not known. The sequenced fragment ends 3 residues before the CDR3 boundary, so the rest is inferred from the germline J gene. These data are taken from a study of T cells in women clearing cervical HPV infection. Study as a whole: No precancer developed; the control's incident HPV16 infection cleared within 12 months. HLA type stays a possible confounder, typing being limited. The study's findings and limits: Controls had more TRBV6-7 (0.16%) than cases (approximately 0.11%).

The CDR3 spans 15 residues. Germline V gene data show CDR1 as SGHRS and CDR2 as YFSETQ. The V end lost 3 bases, the J end lost 2 bases, and 15 bases lay between the germline ends. immunoSEQ multiplex PCR used an average of around 1,200 ng genomic DNA. Data came from immunoSEQ multiplex PCR; TCRdb stores just in-frame clones and leaves some out. This sample's table reports 23,000 or so clones. Input material: blood buffy coat. The V and J genes are TRBV5-1 and TRBJ2-7; a possible D gene is TRBD2 (6 bases). The TCR originated in a woman aged 18 to 75 with a cervical HPV16 infection that either progressed to CIN3+ or cleared (not recorded which). The CDR3: CASSWTGTSTYEQYF. The sequenced CDR3 bases are TGCGCCAGCAGCTGGACCGGGACTTCTACCTACGAG.